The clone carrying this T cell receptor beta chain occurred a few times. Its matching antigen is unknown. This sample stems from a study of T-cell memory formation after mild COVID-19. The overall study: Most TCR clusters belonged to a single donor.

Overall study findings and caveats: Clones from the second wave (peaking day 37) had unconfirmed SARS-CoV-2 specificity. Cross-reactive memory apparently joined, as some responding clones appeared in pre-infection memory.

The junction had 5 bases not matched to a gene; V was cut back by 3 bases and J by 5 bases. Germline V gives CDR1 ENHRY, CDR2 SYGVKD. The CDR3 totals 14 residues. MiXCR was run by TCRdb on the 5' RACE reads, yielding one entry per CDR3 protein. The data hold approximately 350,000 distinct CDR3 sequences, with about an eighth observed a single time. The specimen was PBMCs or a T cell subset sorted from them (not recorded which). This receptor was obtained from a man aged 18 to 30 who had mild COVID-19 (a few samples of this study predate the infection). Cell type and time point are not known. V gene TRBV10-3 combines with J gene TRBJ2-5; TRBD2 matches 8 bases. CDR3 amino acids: CAISDHGTSETQYF. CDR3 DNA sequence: TGTGCCATCAGTGATCACGGGACTAGTGAGACCCAGTACTTC.